The present T cell receptor (beta chain) was sequenced within a study of beta chain features in type 1 diabetes. Findings and caveats of the study: Type 1 diabetes patients showed a moderate but significant shortening of TCRB CDR3s in all four CD4+ subsets.

On this clone itself: Its specificity is unknown.

The whole isolated RNA underwent reverse transcription, so sequencing captured expressed TCRB transcripts. Profiling relied on immunoSEQ multiplex PCR, and the TCRdb table lists in-frame clones only, not all of them. Altogether around 360,000 clones are present, 10% to 15% being singletons, with the ten largest covering roughly 0.0097%. Between the trimmed V and J ends, which lost 3 bases and 2 bases, there was a span of 11 bases. The CDR3 loop spans 14 amino acids. Germline CDR1 and CDR2: SGHRS and YFSETQ. The clonotype comes from a woman under 30 with type 1 diabetes. Sequenced: naive CD4+ T cells from blood. The chain has TRBV5-1 and TRBJ2-5; TRBD1 is a possible D gene (6 bases). The CDR3 coding sequence is TGCGCCAGCAGCTCGTTACAGGGTCAAGAGACCCAGTACTTC. Amino acid sequence: CASSSLQGQETQYF.